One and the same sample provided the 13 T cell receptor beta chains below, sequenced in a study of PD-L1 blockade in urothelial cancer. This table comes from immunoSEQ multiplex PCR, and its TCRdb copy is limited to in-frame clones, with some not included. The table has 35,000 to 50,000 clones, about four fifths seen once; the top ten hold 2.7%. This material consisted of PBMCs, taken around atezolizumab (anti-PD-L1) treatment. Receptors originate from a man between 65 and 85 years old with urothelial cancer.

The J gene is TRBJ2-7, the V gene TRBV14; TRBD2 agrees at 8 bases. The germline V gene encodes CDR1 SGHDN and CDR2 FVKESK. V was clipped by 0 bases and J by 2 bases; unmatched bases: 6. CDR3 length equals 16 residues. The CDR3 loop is CASSQDDGRGAYEQYF. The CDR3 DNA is TGTGCCAGCAGCCAAGACGACGGGAGGGGTGCCTACGAGCAGTACTTC.

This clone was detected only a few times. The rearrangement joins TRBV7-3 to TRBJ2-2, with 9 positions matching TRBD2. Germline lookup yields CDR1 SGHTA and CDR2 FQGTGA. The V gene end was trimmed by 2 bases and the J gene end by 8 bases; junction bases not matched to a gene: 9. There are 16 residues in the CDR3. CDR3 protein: CASSLQAGGRVGELFF. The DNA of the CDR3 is TGTGCCAGCAGCTTACAAGCGGGAGGACGTGTAGGGGAGCTGTTTTTT.

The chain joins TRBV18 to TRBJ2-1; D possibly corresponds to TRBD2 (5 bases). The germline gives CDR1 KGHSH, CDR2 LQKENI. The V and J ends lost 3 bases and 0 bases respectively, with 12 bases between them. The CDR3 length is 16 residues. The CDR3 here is CASSPADLISYNEQFF. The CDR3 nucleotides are TGTGCCAGCTCACCGGCGGACTTAATCTCCTACAATGAGCAGTTCTTC.

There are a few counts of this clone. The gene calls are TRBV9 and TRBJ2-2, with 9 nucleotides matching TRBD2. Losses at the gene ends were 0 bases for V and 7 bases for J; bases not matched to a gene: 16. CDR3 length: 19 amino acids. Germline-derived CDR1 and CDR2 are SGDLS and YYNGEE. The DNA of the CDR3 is TGTGCCAGCAGCGTAGGGAATGGGGGGGTAGCGGGAGCCATCGGGGAGCTGTTTTTT. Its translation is CASSVGNGGVAGAIGELFF.

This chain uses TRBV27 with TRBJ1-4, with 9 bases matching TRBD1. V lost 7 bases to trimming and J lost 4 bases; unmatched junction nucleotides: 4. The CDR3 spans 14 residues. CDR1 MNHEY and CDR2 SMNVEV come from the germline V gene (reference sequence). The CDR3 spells CASTGQGYNEKLFF. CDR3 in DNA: TGTGCCAGCACGGGACAGGGTTATAATGAAAAACTGTTTTTT.

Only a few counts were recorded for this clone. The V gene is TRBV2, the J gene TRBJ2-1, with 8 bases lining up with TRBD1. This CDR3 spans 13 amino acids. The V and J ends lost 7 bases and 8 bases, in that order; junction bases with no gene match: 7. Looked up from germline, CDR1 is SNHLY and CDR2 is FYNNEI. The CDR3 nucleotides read TGTGCCAGCATCCTACAGACAGGGGATGAGCAGTTCTTC. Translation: CASILQTGDEQFF.

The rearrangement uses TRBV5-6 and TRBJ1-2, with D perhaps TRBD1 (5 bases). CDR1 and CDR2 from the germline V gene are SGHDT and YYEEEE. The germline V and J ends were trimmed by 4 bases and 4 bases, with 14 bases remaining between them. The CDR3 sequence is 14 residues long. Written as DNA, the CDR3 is TGTGCCAGCAGCCAAGACGGGGGGGGCTATGGCTACACCTTC. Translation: CASSQDGGGYGYTF.

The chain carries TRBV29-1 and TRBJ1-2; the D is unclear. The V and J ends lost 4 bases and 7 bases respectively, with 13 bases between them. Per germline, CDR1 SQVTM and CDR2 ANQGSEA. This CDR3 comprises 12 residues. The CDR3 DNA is TGCAGCGTTGGGAAGGGAGAGGGTGGCTACACCTTC. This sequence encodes CSVGKGEGGYTF.

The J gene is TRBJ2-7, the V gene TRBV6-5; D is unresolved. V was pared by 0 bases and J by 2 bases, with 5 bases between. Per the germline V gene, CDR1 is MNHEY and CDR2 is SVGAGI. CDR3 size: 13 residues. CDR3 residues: CASSYSSAYEQYF. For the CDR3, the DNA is TGTGCCAGCAGTTACTCGAGCGCCTACGAGCAGTACTTC.

The CDR3, as DNA: TGTGCCATCAGTGAGTCAACCCCCGGGTTGGACTATGGCTACACCTTC. Encoded protein: CAISESTPGLDYGYTF. The genes are TRBV10-3 and TRBJ1-2, with D uncertain. The CDR3 loop spans 16 amino acids. Germline CDR1 reads ENHRY; CDR2 reads SYGVKD. V lost 0 bases, J lost 3 bases, and 14 bases lay in between.

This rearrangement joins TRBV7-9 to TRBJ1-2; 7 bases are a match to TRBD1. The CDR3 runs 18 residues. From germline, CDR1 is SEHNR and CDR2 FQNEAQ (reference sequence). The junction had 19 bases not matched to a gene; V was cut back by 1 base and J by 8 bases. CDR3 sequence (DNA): TGTGCCAGCAGCTTAGAGGCCTCCGGGACAGTGGGCCAAAGAGGCTACACCTTC. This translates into CASSLEASGTVGQRGYTF.

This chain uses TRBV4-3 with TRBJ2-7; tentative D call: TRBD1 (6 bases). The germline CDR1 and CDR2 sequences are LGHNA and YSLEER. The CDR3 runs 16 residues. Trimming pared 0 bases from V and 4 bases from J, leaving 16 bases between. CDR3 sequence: CASSQDTRGVGYEQYF. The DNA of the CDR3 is TGCGCCAGCAGCCAAGATACCAGGGGAGTCGGTTACGAGCAGTACTTC.

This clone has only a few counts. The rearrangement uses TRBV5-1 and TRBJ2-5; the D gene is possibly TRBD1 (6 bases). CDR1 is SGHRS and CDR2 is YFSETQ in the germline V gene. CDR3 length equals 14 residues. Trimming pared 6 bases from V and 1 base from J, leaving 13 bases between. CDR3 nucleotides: TGCGCCAGCAAGGCCGGACAGCCCCAAGAGACCCAGTACTTC. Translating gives CASKAGQPQETQYF.